What follows are 2 T cell receptor beta chains derived from one specimen sequenced in a study of OX40 agonist ivuxolimab in advanced cancers. Produced via immunoSEQ multiplex PCR; TCRdb's table is partial and in-frame only. Here the sample spans 45,000 to 60,000 clones, about 83% being singletons. The sample in question was CD4+ or CD8+ T cells sorted from blood, obtained in a trial of the OX40 agonist ivuxolimab. These receptors were obtained from an adult with an advanced solid tumor such as melanoma, head and neck, liver or kidney cancer.

The chain joins TRBV19 to TRBJ2-3; either TRBD1 or TRBD2 may supply D (5 bases each). The CDR3 covers 14 residues. CDR1 is LNHDA, CDR2 SQIVND, per germline (reference sequence). The V end was cut by 9 bases, the J end by 1 base, with 14 bases between. The CDR3 DNA is TGTGCCAGCGCGCTTCGGGGCCGCACAGATACGCAGTATTTT. Protein sequence: CASALRGRTDTQYF.

The rearrangement joins TRBV11-3 to TRBJ1-2; 7 bases align to TRBD1. With V trimmed by 2 bases and J by 7 bases, 4 bases remained unmatched. Germline lookup yields CDR1 SGHNT and CDR2 YENEEA. CDR3 length: 13 residues. The CDR3 region has the DNA TGTGCCAGCAGCTTACAAGGGGGCAGTGGCTACACCTTC. Protein: CASSLQGGSGYTF.